This record concerns one TCR beta chain sequence. Primers: 60 Vbeta forward and 13 Jbeta reverse. Assay used: immunoSEQ multiplex PCR; TCRdb lists only in-frame clones, some missing. Of roughly 140,000 clones detected, more than 75% appear once; the ten largest clones hold under 4.5%. This CDR3 comprises 13 residues. Per germline, CDR1 GTSNPN and CDR2 SVGIG (reference sequence). V shed 0 bases and J shed 4 bases, with 9 bases lying between them. This entry is derived from a study of cytomegalovirus exposure and HLA in healthy donors. This TCR was sampled from a man aged 18 to 29 in good health and CMV-seronegative. Sequencing was carried out using PBMCs. The V and J genes are TRBV30 and TRBJ1-1; D might be TRBD1 (6 bases). The CDR3, as DNA: TGTGCCTGGAGTGTAGGGGGTCTCACTGAAGCTTTCTTT. Its protein product is CAWSVGGLTEAFF.